This T cell receptor beta chain was sequenced for a study of blood T cell repertoires in COVID-19. Study-level background: Whether acute or convalescent, the COVID-19 samples came from the United States, Italy and Spain.

J lost 10 bases, V lost 5 bases, and 5 bases had no gene match. The CDR3 length is 12 residues. The germline gives CDR1 SNHLY, CDR2 FYNNEI. This table comes from immunoSEQ multiplex PCR, and its TCRdb copy is limited to in-frame clones, with some not included. The table lists hundreds of thousands of clones, approximately 89% of them singletons. The sample comprised PBMCs or T cells enriched from blood (not recorded which). This clonotype originated in a woman in her thirties or forties who had recovered from COVID-19. The genes are TRBV2 and TRBJ1-1; 9 bases align to TRBD1. The DNA of the CDR3 is TGTGCCAGCAGTCAACAGGGGGCGCGAGCTTTCTTT. Translation: CASSQQGARAFF.